The clone carrying this T cell receptor beta chain was found a few times. The antigen remains undetermined. The entry originates in a study of beta chain features in type 1 diabetes. General study findings and limits: Moderately but significantly shorter TCRB CDR3s were found in Type 1 diabetes patients in all four CD4+ subsets.

The V gene's germline CDR1 is SGHAT and CDR2 FQNNGV. V dropped 4 bases and J dropped 0 bases, with 12 bases sitting between them. This CDR3 has 16 residues. Sorting with CD45RO/CCR7/CD25/CD127/CD95/CD27 yielded naive, central memory, regulatory and stem-like memory CD4+ cells. Populations isolated by sorting all had purity greater than 95%. Isolated RNA was reverse transcribed in full, so expressed TCRB transcripts were sequenced. TCRdb's copy holds only in-frame clones and misses some; the assay was immunoSEQ multiplex PCR. Among just over 15,000 clones listed, around two fifths were seen once. The rearrangement joins TRBV11-2 to TRBJ2-2; a weak D match, TRBD2 (7 bases). Sample: stem cell memory CD4+ T cells from blood. The TCR sequence derives from a woman between 35 and 50 years old in good health. CDR3 sequence: CASSYMGGPNTGELFF. Here the CDR3 DNA reads TGTGCCAGCAGCTACATGGGGGGGCCGAACACCGGGGAGCTGTTTTTT.